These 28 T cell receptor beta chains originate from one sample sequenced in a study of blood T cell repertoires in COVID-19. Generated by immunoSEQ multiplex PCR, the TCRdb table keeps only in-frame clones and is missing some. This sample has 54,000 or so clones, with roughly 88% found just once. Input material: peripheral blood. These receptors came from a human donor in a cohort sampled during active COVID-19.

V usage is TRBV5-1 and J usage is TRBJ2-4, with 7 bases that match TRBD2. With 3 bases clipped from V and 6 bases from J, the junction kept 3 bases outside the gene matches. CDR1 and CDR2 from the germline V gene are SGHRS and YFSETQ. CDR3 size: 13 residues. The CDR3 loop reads CASSSSSGNIQYF. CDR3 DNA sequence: TGCGCCAGCAGCTCCTCTAGCGGAAACATTCAGTACTTC.

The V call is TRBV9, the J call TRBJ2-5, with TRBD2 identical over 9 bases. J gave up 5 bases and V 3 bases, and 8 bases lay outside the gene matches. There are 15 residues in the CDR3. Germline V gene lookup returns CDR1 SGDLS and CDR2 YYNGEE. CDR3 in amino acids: CASSGSGSSFETQYF. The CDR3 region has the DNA TGTGCCAGCAGCGGTAGCGGGAGTTCGTTCGAGACCCAGTACTTC. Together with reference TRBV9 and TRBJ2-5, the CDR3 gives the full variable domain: DSGVTQTPKHLITATGQRVTLRCSPRSGDLSVYWYQQSLDQGLQFLIQYYNGEERAKGNILERFSAQQFPDLHSELNLSSLELGDSALYFCASSGSGSSFETQYFGPGTRLLVL.

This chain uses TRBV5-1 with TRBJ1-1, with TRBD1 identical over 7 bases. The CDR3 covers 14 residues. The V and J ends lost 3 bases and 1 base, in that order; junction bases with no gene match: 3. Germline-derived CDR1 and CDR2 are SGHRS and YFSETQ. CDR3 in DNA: TGCGCCAGCAGCTGGGACAGTAGGAACACTGAAGCTTTCTTT. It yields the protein CASSWDSRNTEAFF. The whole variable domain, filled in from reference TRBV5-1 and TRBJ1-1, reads KAGVTQTPRYLIKTRGQQVTLSCSPISGHRSVSWYQQTPGQGLQFLFEYFSETQRNKGNFPGRFSGRQFSNSRSEMNVSTLELGDSALYLCASSWDSRNTEAFFGQGTRLTVV.

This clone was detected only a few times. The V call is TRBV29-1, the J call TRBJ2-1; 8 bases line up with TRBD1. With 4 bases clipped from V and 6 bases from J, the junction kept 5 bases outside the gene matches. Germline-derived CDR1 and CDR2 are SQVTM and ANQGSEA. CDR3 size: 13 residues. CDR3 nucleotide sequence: TGCAGCGTTGCAACAGGGGGGAGCAATGAGCAGTTCTTC. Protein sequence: CSVATGGSNEQFF.

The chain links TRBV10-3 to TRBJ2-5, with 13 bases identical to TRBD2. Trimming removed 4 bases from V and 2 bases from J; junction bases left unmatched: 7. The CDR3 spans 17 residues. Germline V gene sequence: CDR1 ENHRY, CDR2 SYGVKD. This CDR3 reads CAISGGLAGEKQETQYF. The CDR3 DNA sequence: TGTGCCATCAGTGGAGGACTAGCGGGGGAAAAACAAGAGACCCAGTACTTC.

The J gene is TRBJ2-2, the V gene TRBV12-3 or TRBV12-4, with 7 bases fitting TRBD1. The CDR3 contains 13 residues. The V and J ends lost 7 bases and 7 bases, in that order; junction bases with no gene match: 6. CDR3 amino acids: CASTRGSGGELFF. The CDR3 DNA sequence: TGTGCCAGCACCAGGGGGAGTGGCGGGGAGCTGTTTTTT.

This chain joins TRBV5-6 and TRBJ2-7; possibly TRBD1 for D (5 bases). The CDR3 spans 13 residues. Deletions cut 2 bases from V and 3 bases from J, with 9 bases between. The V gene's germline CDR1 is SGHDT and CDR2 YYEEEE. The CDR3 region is CASSFGDSYEQYF. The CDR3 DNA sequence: TGTGCCAGCAGCTTTGGAGACAGCTACGAGCAGTACTTC.

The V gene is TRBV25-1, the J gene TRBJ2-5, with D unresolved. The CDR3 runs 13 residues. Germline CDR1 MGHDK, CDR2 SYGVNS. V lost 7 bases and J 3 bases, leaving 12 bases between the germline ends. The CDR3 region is CASTGEREETQYF. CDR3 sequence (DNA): TGTGCCAGCACGGGTGAACGGGAAGAGACCCAGTACTTC. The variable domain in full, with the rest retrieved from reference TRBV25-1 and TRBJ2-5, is EADIYQTPRYLVIGTGKKITLECSQTMGHDKMYWYQQDPGMELHLIHYSYGVNSTEKGDLSSESTVSRIRTEHFPLTLESARPSHTSQYLCASTGEREETQYFGPGTRLLVL.

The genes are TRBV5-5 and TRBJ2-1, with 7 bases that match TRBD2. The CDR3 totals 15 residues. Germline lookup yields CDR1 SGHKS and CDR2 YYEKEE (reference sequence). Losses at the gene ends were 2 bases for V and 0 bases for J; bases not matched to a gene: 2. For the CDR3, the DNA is TGTGCCAGCAGCTTCTCTAGCGGCTCCTACAATGAGCAGTTCTTC. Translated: CASSFSSGSYNEQFF. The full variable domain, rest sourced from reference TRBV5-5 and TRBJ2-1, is DAGVTQSPTHLIKTRGQQVTLRCSPISGHKSVSWYQQVLGQGPQFIFQYYEKEERGRGNFPDRFSARQFPNYSSELNVNALLLGDSALYLCASSFSSGSYNEQFFGPGTRLTVL.

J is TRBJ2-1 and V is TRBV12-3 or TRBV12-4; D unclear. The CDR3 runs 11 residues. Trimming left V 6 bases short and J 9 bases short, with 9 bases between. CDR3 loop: CASSLVGEQFF. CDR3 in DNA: TGTGCCAGCAGCCTCGTCGGTGAGCAGTTCTTC.

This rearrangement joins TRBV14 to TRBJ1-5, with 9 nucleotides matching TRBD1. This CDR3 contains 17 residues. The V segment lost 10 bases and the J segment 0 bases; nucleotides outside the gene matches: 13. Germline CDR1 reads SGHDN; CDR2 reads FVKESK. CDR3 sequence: CAIGRGDRVNSNQPQHF. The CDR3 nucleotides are TGTGCCATCGGCAGGGGGGACAGGGTTAATAGCAATCAGCCCCAGCATTTT. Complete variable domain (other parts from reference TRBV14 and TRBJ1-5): EAGVTQFPSHSVIEKGQTVTLRCDPISGHDNLYWYRRVMGKEIKFLLHFVKESKQDESGMPNNRFLAERTGGTYSTLKVQPAELEDSGVYFCAIGRGDRVNSNQPQHFGDGTRLSIL.

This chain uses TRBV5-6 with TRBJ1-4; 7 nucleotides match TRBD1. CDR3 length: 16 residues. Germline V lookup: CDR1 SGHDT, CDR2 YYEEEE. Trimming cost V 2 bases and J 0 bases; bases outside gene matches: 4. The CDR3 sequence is CASSFLGTATNEKLFF. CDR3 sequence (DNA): TGTGCCAGCAGCTTCCTCGGGACAGCAACTAATGAAAAACTGTTTTTT.

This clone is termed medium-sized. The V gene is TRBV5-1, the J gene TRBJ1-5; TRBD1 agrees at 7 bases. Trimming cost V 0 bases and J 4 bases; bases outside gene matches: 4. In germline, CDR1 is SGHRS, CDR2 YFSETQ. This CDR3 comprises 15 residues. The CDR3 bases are TGCGCCAGCAGCTTGGAAGACAGGGATAATCAGCCCCAGCATTTT. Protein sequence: CASSLEDRDNQPQHF.

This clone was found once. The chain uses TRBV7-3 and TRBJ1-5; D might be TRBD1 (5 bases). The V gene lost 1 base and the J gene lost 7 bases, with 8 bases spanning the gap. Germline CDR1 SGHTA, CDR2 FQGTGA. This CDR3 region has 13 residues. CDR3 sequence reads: CASSLNPGQPQHF. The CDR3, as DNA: TGTGCCAGCAGCTTAAATCCAGGGCAGCCCCAGCATTTT.

The chain's CDR3 is CASSPRGNTGELFF. CDR3 DNA: TGTGCCAGCAGCCCCCGAGGGAACACCGGGGAGCTGTTTTTT. The gene calls are TRBV11-3 and TRBJ2-2; D gene uncertain. The CDR3 spans 14 residues. V lost 5 bases to trimming and J lost 1 base, with 8 bases between them. Germline-derived CDR1 and CDR2 are SGHNT and YENEEA.

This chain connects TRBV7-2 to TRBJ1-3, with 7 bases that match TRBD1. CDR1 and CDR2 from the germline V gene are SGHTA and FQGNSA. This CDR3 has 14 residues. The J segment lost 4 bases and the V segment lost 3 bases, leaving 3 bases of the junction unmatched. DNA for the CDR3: TGTGCCAGCAGCTTCCAGGGGGGCGGAAACACCATATATTTT. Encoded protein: CASSFQGGGNTIYF.

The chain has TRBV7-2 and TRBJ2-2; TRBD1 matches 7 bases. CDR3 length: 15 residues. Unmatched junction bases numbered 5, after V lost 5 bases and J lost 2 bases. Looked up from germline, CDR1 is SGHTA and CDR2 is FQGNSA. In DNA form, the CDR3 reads TGTGCCAGCAGCCCCGGGACAGCAAACACCGGGGAGCTGTTTTTT. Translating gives CASSPGTANTGELFF.

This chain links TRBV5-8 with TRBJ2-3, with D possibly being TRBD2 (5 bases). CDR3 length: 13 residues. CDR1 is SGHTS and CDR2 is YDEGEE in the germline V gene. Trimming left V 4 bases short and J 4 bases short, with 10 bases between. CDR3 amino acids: CASSPRRADTQYF. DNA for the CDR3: TGTGCCAGCAGCCCTAGGCGGGCAGATACGCAGTATTTT.

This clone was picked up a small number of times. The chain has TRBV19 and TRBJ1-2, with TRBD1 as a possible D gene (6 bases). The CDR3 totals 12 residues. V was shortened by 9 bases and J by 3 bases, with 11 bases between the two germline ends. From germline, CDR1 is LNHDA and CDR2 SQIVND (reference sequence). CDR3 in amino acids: CASSSGDYGYTF. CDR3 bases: TGTGCCAGCTCCTCAGGGGACTATGGCTACACCTTC.

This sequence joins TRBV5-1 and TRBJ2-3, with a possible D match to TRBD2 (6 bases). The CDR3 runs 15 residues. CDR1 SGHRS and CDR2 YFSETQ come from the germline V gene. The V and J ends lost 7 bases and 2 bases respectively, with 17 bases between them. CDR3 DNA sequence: TGCGCCAGCCGCAACGCCGGGAGCCACACAGATACGCAGTATTTT. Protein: CASRNAGSHTDTQYF. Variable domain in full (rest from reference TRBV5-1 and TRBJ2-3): KAGVTQTPRYLIKTRGQQVTLSCSPISGHRSVSWYQQTPGQGLQFLFEYFSETQRNKGNFPGRFSGRQFSNSRSEMNVSTLELGDSALYLCASRNAGSHTDTQYFGPGTRLTVL.

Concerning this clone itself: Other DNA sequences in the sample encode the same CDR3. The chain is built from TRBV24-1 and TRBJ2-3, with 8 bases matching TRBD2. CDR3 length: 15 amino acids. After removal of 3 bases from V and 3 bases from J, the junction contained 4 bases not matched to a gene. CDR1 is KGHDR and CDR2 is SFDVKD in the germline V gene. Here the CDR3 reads CATSDPRGRTDTQYF. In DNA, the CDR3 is TGTGCCACCAGTGATCCCCGCGGGAGGACAGATACGCAGTATTTT.

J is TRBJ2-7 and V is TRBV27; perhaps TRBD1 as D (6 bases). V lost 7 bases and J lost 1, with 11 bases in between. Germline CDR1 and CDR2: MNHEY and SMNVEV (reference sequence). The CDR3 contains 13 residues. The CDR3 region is CASNPTGSYEQYF. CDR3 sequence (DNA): TGTGCCAGCAACCCGACAGGATCCTACGAGCAGTACTTC.

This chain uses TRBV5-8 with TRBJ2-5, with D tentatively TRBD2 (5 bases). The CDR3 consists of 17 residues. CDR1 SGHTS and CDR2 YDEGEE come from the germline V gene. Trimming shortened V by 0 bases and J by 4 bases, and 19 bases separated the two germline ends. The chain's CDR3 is CASSLAGVAFGRETQYF. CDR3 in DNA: TGTGCCAGCAGCTTGGCCGGAGTAGCGTTTGGAAGAGAGACCCAGTACTTC. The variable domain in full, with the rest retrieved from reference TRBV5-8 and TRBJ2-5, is EAGVTQSPTHLIKTRGQQATLRCSPISGHTSVYWYQQALGLGLQFLLWYDEGEERNRGNFPPRFSGRQFPNYSSELNVNALELEDSALYLCASSLAGVAFGRETQYFGPGTRLLVL.

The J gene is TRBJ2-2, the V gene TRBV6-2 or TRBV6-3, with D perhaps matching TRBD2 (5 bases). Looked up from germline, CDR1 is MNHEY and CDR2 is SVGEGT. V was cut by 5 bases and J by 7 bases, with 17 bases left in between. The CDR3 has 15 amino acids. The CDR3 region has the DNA TGTGCCAGCAGTCGGGCTCGGGGAGCTGTCGGGGAGCTGTTTTTT. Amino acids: CASSRARGAVGELFF.

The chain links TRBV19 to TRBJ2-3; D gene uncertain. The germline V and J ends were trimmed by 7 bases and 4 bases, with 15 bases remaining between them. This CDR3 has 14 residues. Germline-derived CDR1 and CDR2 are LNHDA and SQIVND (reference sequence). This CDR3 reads CASTFALAPDTQYF. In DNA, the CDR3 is TGTGCCAGTACCTTCGCTTTGGCCCCAGATACGCAGTATTTT.

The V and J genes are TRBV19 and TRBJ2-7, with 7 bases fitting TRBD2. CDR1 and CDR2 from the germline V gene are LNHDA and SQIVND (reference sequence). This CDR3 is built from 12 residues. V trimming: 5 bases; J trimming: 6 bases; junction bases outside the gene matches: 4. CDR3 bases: TGTGCCAGTAGTTGGGGGGGTGGCGAGCAGTACTTC. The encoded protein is CASSWGGGEQYF.

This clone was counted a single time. Here the CDR3 reads CASEDRGRSYNEQFF. CDR3 in DNA: TGTGCCAGCGAAGACAGGGGGCGCTCCTACAATGAGCAGTTCTTC. This chain uses TRBV2 with TRBJ2-1; 10 positions agree with TRBD1. The CDR3 is made up of 15 amino acids. In germline, CDR1 is SNHLY, CDR2 FYNNEI. V lost 8 bases to trimming and J lost 0 bases; unmatched junction nucleotides: 4.

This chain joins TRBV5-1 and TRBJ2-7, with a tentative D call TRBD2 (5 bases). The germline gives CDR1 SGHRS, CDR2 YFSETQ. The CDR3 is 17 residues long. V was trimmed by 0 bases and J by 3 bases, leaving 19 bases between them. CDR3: CASSLAGIGYSYYEQYF. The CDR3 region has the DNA TGCGCCAGCAGCTTGGCGGGGATCGGATATTCTTACTACGAGCAGTACTTC.